These 9 T cell receptor beta chains share one sample of origin, sequenced in a study of PD-L1 blockade in urothelial cancer. Repertoires were generated with immunoSEQ multiplex PCR, while TCRdb's copy carries only in-frame clones and drops some. The data contain some 40,000 clones, roughly nine tenths of them singletons. Time point indicated: peripheral blood 6 weeks after treatment start. The sample here was PBMCs, taken around atezolizumab (anti-PD-L1) treatment. These receptors originate from a man in his 70s with urothelial cancer.

This clone is a singleton in its sample. This sequence joins TRBV6-6 and TRBJ1-4; 7 bases line up with TRBD1. The CDR3 totals 13 residues. Germline-derived CDR1 and CDR2 are MNHNY and SVGAGI (reference sequence). With 11 bases clipped from V and 7 bases from J, the junction kept 10 bases outside the gene matches. The CDR3: CAGSKGAREKLFF. The DNA for the CDR3 is TGTGCCGGGAGTAAGGGGGCGCGTGAAAAACTGTTTTTT.

This chain uses TRBV7-3 with TRBJ2-2; D is perhaps TRBD2 (6 bases). Trimming left V 4 bases short and J 5 bases short, with 14 bases between. In germline, CDR1 is SGHTA, CDR2 FQGTGA. The CDR3 covers 15 residues. CDR3 bases: TGTGCCAGCAGCTCAAGAGGGGCGGGAACCGGGGAGCTGTTTTTT. Amino acids: CASSSRGAGTGELFF.

This sequence joins TRBV5-7 and TRBJ1-5, with D tentatively TRBD1 (5 bases). TRBV5-7 is reported as an ORF; its role is uncertain. Trimming pared 0 bases from V and 4 bases from J, leaving 11 bases between. The CDR3 extends over 15 amino acids. In DNA, the CDR3 is TGTGCCAGCAGCTTGGGGCAGGGTGAGAATCAGCCCCAGCATTTT. This sequence encodes CASSLGQGENQPQHF.

CDR3 sequence reads: CASSYEGVAIDEQFF. The CDR3 DNA sequence: TGTGCCAGCAGTTATGAGGGAGTAGCTATAGATGAGCAGTTCTTC. The chain combines TRBV6-5 with TRBJ2-1; weak D call: TRBD2 (5 bases). Germline CDR1 reads MNHEY; CDR2 reads SVGAGI. Deletions cut 3 bases from V and 8 bases from J, with 17 bases between. The CDR3 loop spans 15 amino acids.

This clone was recorded a few times. This chain links TRBV7-2 with TRBJ2-1; possible D gene TRBD2, 5 bases. CDR1 and CDR2 (germline): SGHTA, FQGNSA. With 6 bases removed from V and 2 bases from J, the gap between germline ends came to 17 bases. This CDR3 spans 16 amino acids. DNA of the CDR3: TGTGCCAGCAGGCTTGGACTCTCGATCACCTACAATGAGCAGTTCTTC. It codes for CASRLGLSITYNEQFF.

The CDR3: CASSLGPNRAFSPLHF. CDR3 DNA sequence: TGTGCCAGCAGTCTCGGTCCTAACCGCGCTTTTTCACCCCTCCACTTT. The chain joins TRBV7-6 to TRBJ1-6; no definite D call. This CDR3 has 16 residues. Germline values: CDR1 SGHVS, CDR2 FNYEAQ. Trimming removed 6 bases at V and 9 bases at J, with 21 bases between.

The rearrangement joins TRBV9 to TRBJ2-5; TRBD2 might be the D (6 bases). The V gene's germline CDR1 is SGDLS and CDR2 YYNGEE. The length of the CDR3 is 14 residues. Trimming took 3 bases from V and 1 from J, leaving 10 bases between them. The DNA of the CDR3 is TGTGCCAGCAGCGAGCGGGTCTTCCAAGAGACCCAGTACTTC. This encodes CASSERVFQETQYF.

This chain joins TRBV27 and TRBJ1-2, with 7 bases lining up with TRBD1. The CDR3 consists of 18 residues. V lost 7 bases to trimming and J lost 5 bases; unmatched junction nucleotides: 22. Germline values: CDR1 MNHEY, CDR2 SMNVEV (reference sequence). The CDR3 DNA sequence: TGTGCCAGCATCAGGGGCAGGGGGGCTCCTAGGGCTGGGTATGGCTACACCTTC. This sequence encodes CASIRGRGAPRAGYGYTF.

The rearrangement uses TRBV7-9 and TRBJ2-7, with D hard to call. Germline loops: CDR1 SEHNR, CDR2 FQNEAQ (reference sequence). Trimming removed 1 base at V and 0 bases at J, with 16 bases between. The CDR3 length is 17 residues. The CDR3 region has the DNA TGTGCCAGCAGCTTAGGCGCGGTCCCGTCGTTCTCCTACGAGCAGTACTTC. Protein sequence: CASSLGAVPSFSYEQYF.